This TCR beta chain was profiled in a study of cytomegalovirus exposure and HLA in healthy donors. V was clipped by 8 bases and J by 5 bases; unmatched bases: 13. This CDR3 is built from 17 residues. Germline CDR1 and CDR2: SNHLY and FYNNEI. Assay: immunoSEQ multiplex PCR; the TCRdb copy retains only in-frame clones and omits some. Of 150,000 to 200,000 clones in the sample, 87% are singletons; the top ten hold 1.4%. This sequence joins TRBV2 and TRBJ1-5; 12 bases are shared with TRBD1. The sequence was obtained from a woman aged 25-40 years in good health and CMV-seronegative. The sample comprised PBMCs. The CDR3: CASLGTGGAKGDQPQHF. The CDR3 nucleotides are TGTGCCAGCCTCGGGACAGGGGGCGCGAAGGGTGATCAGCCCCAGCATTTT.